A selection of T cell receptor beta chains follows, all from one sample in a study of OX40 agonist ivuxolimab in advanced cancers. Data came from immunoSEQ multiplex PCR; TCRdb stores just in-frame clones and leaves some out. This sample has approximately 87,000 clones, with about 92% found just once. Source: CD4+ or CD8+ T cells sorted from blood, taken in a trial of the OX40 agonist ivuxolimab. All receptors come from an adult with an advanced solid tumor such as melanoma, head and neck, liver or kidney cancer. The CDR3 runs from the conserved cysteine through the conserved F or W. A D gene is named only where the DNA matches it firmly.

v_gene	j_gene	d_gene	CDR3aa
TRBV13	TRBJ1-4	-	CASSLLLLGEKLFF
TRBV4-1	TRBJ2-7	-	CASSQVGGNYEQYF
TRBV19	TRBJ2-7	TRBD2	CASSTSSGDPYEQYF
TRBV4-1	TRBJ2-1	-	CASSPIEGLDEQFF
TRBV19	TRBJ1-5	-	CASSIRGSNQPQHF
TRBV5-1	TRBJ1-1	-	CASSPGGVTEAFF
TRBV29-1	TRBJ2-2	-	CSVIDSSTGELFF
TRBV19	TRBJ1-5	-	CASSIWAGGNQPQHF
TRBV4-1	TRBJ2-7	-	CASSQAGEGAWEQYF
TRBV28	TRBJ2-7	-	CASRQGTTYEQYF
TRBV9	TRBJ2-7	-	CASSGQNSYEQYF
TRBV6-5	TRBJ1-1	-	CASSYRAHTEAFF
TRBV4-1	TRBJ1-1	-	CASSQGRPVRMNTEAFF
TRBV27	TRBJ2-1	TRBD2	CASSVGTSGVNEQFF
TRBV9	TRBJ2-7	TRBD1	CASSAGTGSEQYF